A selection of T cell receptor beta chains follows, all from one sample in a study of OX40 agonist ivuxolimab in advanced cancers. Profiling relied on immunoSEQ multiplex PCR, and the TCRdb table lists in-frame clones only, not all of them. The table includes about 80,000 clones, 80% to 95% detected once. The sample consisted of CD4+ or CD8+ T cells sorted from blood, taken in a trial of the OX40 agonist ivuxolimab. Receptor source: an adult with an advanced solid tumor such as melanoma, head and neck, liver or kidney cancer. Each CDR3 is given with its conserved first and last residue. A D gene is named only where the DNA matches it firmly. The listing skips clone size in some rows; elsewhere it reads once, few, many or a size class.

TRBJ2-7	NA	TRBV6-6	TRBD1	CASSYPTGIYEQYF	TGTGCCAGCAGTTACCCGACAGGGATCTACGAGCAGTACTTC
TRBJ1-2	NA	TRBV5-1	TRBD1	CASSLDRGIYGYTF	TGCGCCAGCAGCTTGGACAGGGGAATCTATGGCTACACCTTC
TRBJ2-2	NA	TRBV5-1	NA	CASSSPDRNTGELFF	TGCGCCAGCAGCTCCCCGGACAGGAACACCGGGGAGCTGTTTTTT
TRBJ1-3	NA	TRBV9	NA	CASSVLPSPGNTIYF	TGTGCCAGCAGCGTGCTTCCTTCCCCTGGAAACACCATATATTTT
TRBJ1-1	NA	TRBV28	TRBD1	CASRLQSPGTGDTEAFF	TGTGCCAGCAGACTTCAATCTCCCGGGACAGGGGACACTGAAGCTTTCTTT
TRBJ2-2	NA	TRBV11-2	TRBD2	CASSFAGGTNTGELFF	TGTGCCAGCAGCTTTGCGGGGGGGACCAACACCGGGGAGCTGTTTTTT
TRBJ2-3	NA	TRBV19	NA	CASSPPSRGTDTQYF	TGTGCCAGTAGTCCACCTTCCCGGGGCACAGATACGCAGTATTTT
TRBJ1-2	NA	TRBV21-1	NA	CASSKAGHLNYGYTF	TGTGCCAGCAGCAAAGCGGGACATCTAAACTATGGCTACACCTTC
TRBJ1-4	NA	TRBV4-3	NA	CASSQDLSGNEKLFF	TGCGCCAGCAGCCAAGATCTGTCAGGAAATGAAAAACTGTTTTTT
TRBJ2-7	few	TRBV5-3	NA	CARSQGEQYF	TGTGCCAGAAGCCAGGGCGAGCAGTACTTC
TRBJ1-2	NA	TRBV7-9	NA	CASSFEIGGDGYTF	TGTGCCAGCAGCTTCGAAATAGGAGGGGATGGCTACACCTTC
TRBJ2-1	NA	TRBV11-1	TRBD2	CASSLQRGGRNEQFF	TGTGCCAGCAGCCTCCAGCGGGGGGGCCGGAATGAGCAGTTCTTC
TRBJ2-2	NA	TRBV18	NA	CASSGWRGLSTGELFF	TGTGCCAGCTCAGGATGGCGGGGGCTTTCCACCGGGGAGCTGTTTTTT
TRBJ1-1	NA	TRBV7-2	TRBD1	CASSWTGGVNTEAFF	TGTGCCAGCAGCTGGACAGGGGGCGTGAACACTGAAGCTTTCTTT
TRBJ2-2	once	TRBV18	NA	CASSPGRIGELFF	TGTGCCAGCTCACCAGGGCGAATCGGGGAGCTGTTTTTT
TRBJ2-3	once	TRBV7-2	TRBD2	CASRPRLAGGDTQYF	TGTGCCAGCAGACCCAGACTAGCGGGGGGAGATACGCAGTATTTT
TRBJ2-3	NA	TRBV27	NA	CASSLLQGGTDTQYF	TGTGCCAGCAGTTTATTACAGGGTGGTACAGATACGCAGTATTTT
TRBJ2-7	NA	TRBV7-2	NA	CASSLGLGSYEQYF	TGTGCCAGCAGCTTAGGGCTAGGATCCTACGAGCAGTACTTC
TRBJ2-7	NA	TRBV5-1	TRBD2	CASSFGLGVTYEQYF	TGCGCCAGCAGCTTCGGACTAGGGGTGACCTACGAGCAGTACTTC
TRBJ1-4	NA	TRBV28	NA	CASRASRTTNEKLFF	TGTGCCAGCAGGGCCAGCAGGACAACTAATGAAAAACTGTTTTTT
TRBJ2-7	few	TRBV6-5	NA	CASSYSGRRSYEQYF	TGTGCCAGCAGTTACTCGGGGAGGCGGTCCTACGAGCAGTACTTC
TRBJ1-2	NA	TRBV2	NA	CASSEFAGNYGYTF	TGTGCCAGCAGTGAATTCGCAGGCAACTATGGCTACACCTTC
TRBJ1-2	NA	TRBV18	NA	CASSPPFSESGNGYTF	TGTGCCAGCTCACCACCGTTTAGCGAGAGTGGTAATGGCTACACCTTC
TRBJ2-7	NA	TRBV5-1	NA	CASSWGTGVPYEQYF	TGCGCCAGCAGCTGGGGGACTGGGGTTCCCTACGAGCAGTACTTC
TRBJ1-2	NA	TRBV2	TRBD1	CASRETGYGYTF	TGTGCCAGCAGAGAGACAGGGTATGGCTACACCTTC
TRBJ2-1	NA	TRBV4-3	NA	CASSHLTASYNEQFF	TGCGCCAGCAGCCACCTTACAGCTTCCTACAATGAGCAGTTCTTC
TRBJ1-2	NA	TRBV12-5	TRBD1	CASGLSGTGGGYTF	TGTGCTAGTGGTTTGTCAGGGACAGGGGGCGGCTACACCTTC
TRBJ1-5	NA	TRBV2	NA	CASSAVDSNQPQHF	TGTGCCAGCAGTGCCGTGGACAGCAATCAGCCCCAGCATTTT
TRBJ1-2	NA	TRBV29-1	NA	CSGTPTSYTF	TGCAGCGGGACACCGACAAGCTACACCTTC
TRBJ2-7	NA	TRBV6-5	TRBD1	CASSYSGQGSSYEQYF	TGTGCCAGCAGTTACTCCGGACAGGGTAGCTCCTACGAGCAGTACTTC
TRBJ1-3	NA	TRBV2	NA	CASSEGAGGNTIYF	TGTGCCAGCAGTGAAGGGGCGGGAGGAAACACCATATATTTT
TRBJ2-3	NA	TRBV20-1	NA	CSATDRMQYF	TGCAGTGCTACTGACAGGATGCAGTATTTT
TRBJ1-1	once	TRBV29-1	NA	CSVSQVFYTEAFF	TGCAGCGTTTCTCAGGTTTTCTACACTGAAGCTTTCTTT
TRBJ2-7	NA	TRBV7-9	TRBD2	CASKGLAGSYEQYF	TGTGCCAGCAAAGGGCTAGCGGGGTCCTACGAGCAGTACTTC
TRBJ2-5	NA	TRBV11-3	NA	CASSPRAGSGVETQYF	TGTGCCAGCAGCCCCCGGGCGGGATCCGGGGTAGAGACCCAGTACTTC
TRBJ1-5	NA	TRBV25-1	NA	CASSYSNQPQHF	TGTGCCAGCAGCTATAGCAATCAGCCCCAGCATTTT
TRBJ1-1	few	TRBV19	NA	CASSTNTIEAFF	TGTGCCAGTAGTACAAACACGATTGAAGCTTTCTTT
TRBJ2-7	NA	TRBV7-7	NA	CASSLRDSYEQYF	TGTGCCAGCAGCTTAAGGGATAGTTACGAGCAGTACTTC
TRBJ2-1	NA	TRBV9	NA	CASSVASSNEQFF	TGTGCCAGCAGCGTAGCTTCGAGCAATGAGCAGTTCTTC
TRBJ2-7	NA	TRBV7-6	NA	CASSLAPAYEQYF	TGTGCCAGCAGCTTAGCGCCAGCCTACGAGCAGTACTTC
TRBJ1-5	NA	TRBV6-5	NA	CASTASGGQPQHF	TGTGCCAGCACAGCCTCTGGCGGGCAGCCCCAGCATTTT
TRBJ2-2	NA	TRBV19	NA	CASSSPSSGNTGELFF	TGTGCCAGTAGTTCACCCTCGAGCGGGAACACCGGGGAGCTGTTTTTT
TRBJ2-3	NA	TRBV4-1	NA	CASRNEWGAGDTQYF	TGCGCCAGCAGAAATGAGTGGGGAGCGGGAGATACGCAGTATTTT
TRBJ1-2	once	TRBV6-5	NA	CASRPGRNYGYTF	TGTGCCAGCAGACCGGGACGGAACTATGGCTACACCTTC
TRBJ2-5	NA	TRBV5-1	TRBD2	CASSLVGTSGQETQYF	TGCGCCAGCAGCTTAGTAGGGACTAGCGGCCAAGAGACCCAGTACTTC
TRBJ2-3	NA	TRBV7-2	TRBD2	CASSLVGGSLADTQYF	TGTGCCAGCAGCTTAGTTGGCGGGAGCTTGGCTGATACGCAGTATTTT
TRBJ2-7	few	TRBV7-2	TRBD2	CASTVPGTSGFQYF	TGTGCCAGCACCGTCCCGGGGACTAGCGGGTTCCAGTACTTC
TRBJ2-3	NA	TRBV5-1	NA	CASSLLTAPDTQYF	TGCGCCAGCAGTCTCTTGACGGCCCCAGATACGCAGTATTTT
TRBJ2-7	NA	TRBV19	NA	CASSRGGQAMEEQYF	TGTGCCAGTAGTAGGGGGGGACAGGCAATGGAGGAGCAGTACTTC
TRBJ1-2	NA	TRBV5-5	NA	CASSLDMTYGYTF	TGTGCCAGCAGCTTGGACATGACCTATGGCTACACCTTC
TRBJ2-3	NA	TRBV2	NA	CASSGGTAHEAKNTDTQYF	TGTGCCAGCAGTGGCGGGACTGCGCATGAGGCTAAAAACACAGATACGCAGTATTTT
TRBJ2-7	NA	TRBV9	NA	CASSVAPDNYEQYF	TGTGCCAGCAGCGTAGCCCCAGACAACTACGAGCAGTACTTC
TRBJ2-7	NA	TRBV6-5	NA	CASSVRSHYEQYF	TGTGCCAGCAGTGTACGTTCCCACTACGAGCAGTACTTC